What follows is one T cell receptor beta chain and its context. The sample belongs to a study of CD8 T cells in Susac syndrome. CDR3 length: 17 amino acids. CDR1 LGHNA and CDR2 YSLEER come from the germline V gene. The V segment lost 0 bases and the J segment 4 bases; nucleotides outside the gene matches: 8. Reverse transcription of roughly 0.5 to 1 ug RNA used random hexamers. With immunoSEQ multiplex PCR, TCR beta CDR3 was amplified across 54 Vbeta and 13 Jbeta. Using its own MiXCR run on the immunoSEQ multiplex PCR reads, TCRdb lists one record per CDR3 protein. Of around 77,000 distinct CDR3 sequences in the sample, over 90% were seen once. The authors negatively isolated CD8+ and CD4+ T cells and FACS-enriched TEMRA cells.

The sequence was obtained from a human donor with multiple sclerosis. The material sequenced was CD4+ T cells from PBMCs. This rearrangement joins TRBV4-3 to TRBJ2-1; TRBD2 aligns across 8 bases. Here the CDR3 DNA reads TGCGCCAGCAGCCAAGATAATAGGCGGGGGGCGTACAATGAGCAGTTCTTC. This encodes CASSQDNRRGAYNEQFF.